The 16 T cell receptor beta chains presented below share a single source sample, sequenced in a study of T cell clusters in autoimmune cytopenias. TRB was amplified from around 0.25 ug of peripheral blood genomic DNA per sample. TRB rearrangements were amplified by touch-down multiplex PCR with mixed TRB-A/B primers. TCRdb re-called the multiplex PCR reads; one entry per CDR3 protein, DNA not given. The sample includes 2,000 to 2,500 distinct CDR3 sequences. Sequencing input: peripheral blood. These receptors were collected from a human donor with an autoimmune cytopenia or autoimmune hepatitis (not recorded which).

Frequency places this clonotype as medium-sized. The V and J genes are TRBV6-5 and TRBJ1-4; TCRdb lists TRBD1, though no DNA is available to test this call. The CDR3 covers 13 residues. The germline gives CDR1 MNHEY, CDR2 SVGAGI. The CDR3 protein is CASRLQGREKLFF.

The chain carries TRBV20-1 and TRBJ1-4; no DNA is available, so the TRBD1 call from TCRdb remains unchecked. The CDR3 totals 15 residues. Germline CDR1 is DFQATT and CDR2 is SNEGSKA (reference sequence). This CDR3 is CSAGGTGGWDEKLFF.

The V and J genes are TRBV12-3 or TRBV12-4 and TRBJ2-3. The CDR3 is made up of 13 amino acids. CDR3 loop: CASSFGGTDTQYF.

The chain employs TRBV25-1 and TRBJ1-2; TCRdb picks TRBD1, but there is no DNA to check that call. Germline CDR1 MGHDK, CDR2 SYGVNS. The CDR3 consists of 12 residues. CDR3 sequence reads: CASSEQGEGYTF.

The rearrangement uses TRBV19 and TRBJ1-5; TCRdb outputs TRBD1, but without DNA this stays unchecked. Germline CDR1 reads LNHDA; CDR2 reads SQIVND (reference sequence). This CDR3 contains 15 residues. Here the CDR3 reads CASSIVWTDYQPQHF. The entire variable domain, with the rest obtained from reference TRBV19 and TRBJ1-5, is as follows: DGGITQSPKYLFRKEGQNVTLSCEQNLNHDAMYWYRQDPGQGLRLIYYSQIVNDFQKGDIAEGYSVSREKKESFPLTVTSAQKNPTAFYLCASSIVWTDYQPQHFGDGTRLSIL.

The rearrangement joins TRBV10-3 to TRBJ2-2; as DNA is missing, the TRBD2 call by TCRdb cannot be tested. Germline-derived CDR1 and CDR2 are ENHRY and SYGVKD. This CDR3 spans 15 amino acids. CDR3 loop: CAIRETSGVGGELFF.

This CDR3 is CSVGGRSGEPQHF. The rearrangement uses TRBV29-1 and TRBJ1-5; the TRBD1 assignment by TCRdb is unverifiable without DNA. Germline V CDR1 and CDR2: SQVTM, ANQGSEA. This CDR3 has 13 residues. Full variable domain (missing parts from reference TRBV29-1 and TRBJ1-5): SAVISQKPSRDICQRGTSLTIQCQVDSQVTMMFWYRQQPGQSLTLIATANQGSEATYESGFVIDKFPISRPNLTFSTLTVSNMSPEDSSIYLCSVGGRSGEPQHFGDGTRLSIL.

This CDR3 reads CASSPYGTEQYF. The J gene is TRBJ2-7, the V gene TRBV7-9; TCRdb returns TRBD1, unconfirmable since there is no DNA. CDR3 size: 12 residues. The germline CDR1 and CDR2 sequences are SEHNR and FQNEAQ (reference sequence).

Measured by frequency, this clonotype is medium-sized. The J gene is TRBJ2-4, the V gene TRBV6-5. Germline lookup yields CDR1 MNHEY and CDR2 SVGAGI. The CDR3 consists of 13 residues. CDR3 protein: CASNSLLENIQYF.

Judged by frequency, this clonotype is medium-sized. The V and J genes are TRBV5-1 and TRBJ1-2; the D gene TCRdb calls, TRBD1, cannot be checked with no DNA. The V gene's germline CDR1 is SGHRS and CDR2 YFSETQ. The CDR3 sequence is 14 residues long. CDR3 amino acids: CASSFSGTNEGYTF.

The V gene is TRBV18, the J gene TRBJ1-4. Germline V gives CDR1 KGHSH, CDR2 LQKENI. CDR3 length: 16 amino acids. The CDR3 is CASSPKQVATNEKLFF.

V usage is TRBV14 and J usage is TRBJ1-5. From germline, CDR1 is SGHDN and CDR2 FVKESK. The CDR3 is 13 residues long. CDR3 in amino acids: CASSQDGYQPQHF.

The genes are TRBV6-2 or TRBV6-3 and TRBJ2-7. The CDR3 is 16 amino acids. Germline-derived CDR1 and CDR2 are MNHEY and SVGEGT. CDR3 amino acids: CASSKRPELGSHEQYF.

The chain recombines TRBV5-5 with TRBJ1-2; the D gene TCRdb calls, TRBD1, cannot be checked with no DNA. This CDR3 contains 14 residues. Germline values: CDR1 SGHKS, CDR2 YYEKEE (reference sequence). CDR3 protein: CASSLASGGGGYTF.

The chain links TRBV10-2 to TRBJ2-3; the D call of TRBD2 rests on TCRdb alone, since no DNA is present to check it. This CDR3 comprises 16 residues. Germline CDR1 is WSHSY and CDR2 is SAAADI. The CDR3 sequence is CASSGLAGGRGDTQYF.

This clonotype shows up as medium-sized by frequency. V gene TRBV6-6 combines with J gene TRBJ2-2. The CDR3 sequence is 11 residues long. Per the germline V gene, CDR1 is MNHNY and CDR2 is SVGAGI (reference sequence). CDR3 region: CASVGSGELFF.